This TCR beta chain emerged from a study of preoperative IRX-2 immunotherapy in early breast cancer. Some clones are missing from TCRdb's copy, which holds only in-frame ones; the method was immunoSEQ multiplex PCR. Among tens of thousands of clones listed, approximately 95% were seen once. The CDR3 extends over 17 amino acids. The V gene lost 3 bases and the J gene lost 0 bases, with 18 bases spanning the gap. CDR1 and CDR2 (germline): LNHDA, SQIVND (reference sequence). This clone was observed a single time. Treatment indicated: preoperative locoregional IRX-2 cytokine immunotherapy. Patients received preoperative, locoregional IRX-2 cytokine immunotherapy in a phase Ib study.

V is TRBV19 and J is TRBJ2-7; possible D gene TRBD1, 6 bases. The receptor was isolated from a human donor with breast cancer. Sequencing used tumor tissue, obtained after IRX-2 immunotherapy. The CDR3 sequence: CASSIPLGSTGSYEQYF. The CDR3 DNA reads as TGTGCCAGTAGTATCCCATTAGGGTCGACAGGCTCCTACGAGCAGTACTTC.